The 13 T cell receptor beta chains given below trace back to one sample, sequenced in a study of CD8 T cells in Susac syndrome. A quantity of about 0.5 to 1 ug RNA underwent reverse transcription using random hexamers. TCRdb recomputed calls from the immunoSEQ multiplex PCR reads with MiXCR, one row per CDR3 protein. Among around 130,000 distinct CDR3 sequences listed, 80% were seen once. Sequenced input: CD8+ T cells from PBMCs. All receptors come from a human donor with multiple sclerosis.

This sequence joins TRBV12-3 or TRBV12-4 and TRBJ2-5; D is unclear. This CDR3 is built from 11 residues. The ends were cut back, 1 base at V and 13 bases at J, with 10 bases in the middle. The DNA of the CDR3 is TGTGCCAGCAGTTTAGACCTCCGCCCGTACTTC. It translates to CASSLDLRPYF.

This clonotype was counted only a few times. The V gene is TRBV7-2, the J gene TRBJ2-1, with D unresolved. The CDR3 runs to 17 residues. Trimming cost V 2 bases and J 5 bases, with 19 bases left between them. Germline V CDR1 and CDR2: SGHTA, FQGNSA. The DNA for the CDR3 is TGTGCCAGCAGCTTATCTTACTGGCTAGGAGCTGACAATGAGCAGTTCTTC. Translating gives CASSLSYWLGADNEQFF.

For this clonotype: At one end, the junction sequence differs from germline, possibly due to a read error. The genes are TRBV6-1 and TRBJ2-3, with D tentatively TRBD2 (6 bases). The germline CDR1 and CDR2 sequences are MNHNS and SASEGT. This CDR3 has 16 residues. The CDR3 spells CASSEDVGGGTDTQYF. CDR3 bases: TGTGCCAGCAGCGAAGACGTGGGGGGAGGAACAGATACGCAGTATTTT.

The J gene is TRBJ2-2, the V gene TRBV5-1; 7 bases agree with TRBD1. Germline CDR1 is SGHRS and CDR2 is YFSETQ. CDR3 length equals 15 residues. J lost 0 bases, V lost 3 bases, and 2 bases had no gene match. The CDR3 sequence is CASSYGTANTGELFF. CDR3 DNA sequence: TGCGCCAGCAGCTACGGGACAGCGAACACCGGGGAGCTGTTTTTT.

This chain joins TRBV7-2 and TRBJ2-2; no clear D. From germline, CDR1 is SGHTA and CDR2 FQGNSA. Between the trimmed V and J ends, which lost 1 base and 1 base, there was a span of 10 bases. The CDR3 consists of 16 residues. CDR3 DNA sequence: TGTGCCAGCAGCTTAGTGGGTCGGAGGAACACCGGGGAGCTGTTTTTT. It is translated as CASSLVGRRNTGELFF.

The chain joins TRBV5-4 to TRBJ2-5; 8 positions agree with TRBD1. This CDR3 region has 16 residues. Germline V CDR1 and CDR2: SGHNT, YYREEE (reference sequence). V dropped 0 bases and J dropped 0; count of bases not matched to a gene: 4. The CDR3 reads CASSLGTGKYQETQYF. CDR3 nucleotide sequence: TGTGCCAGCAGCTTGGGGACAGGGAAATACCAAGAGACCCAGTACTTC.

The DNA for the CDR3 is TGCGCCAGCAGCCAAGATGGAGTAGAAACAGATACGCAGTATTTT. Its protein product is CASSQDGVETDTQYF. V usage is TRBV4-3 and J usage is TRBJ2-3; no reliable D call. The CDR3 covers 15 residues. The ends were cut back, 0 bases at V and 3 bases at J, with 10 bases in the middle. Germline CDR1 reads LGHNA; CDR2 reads YSLEER.

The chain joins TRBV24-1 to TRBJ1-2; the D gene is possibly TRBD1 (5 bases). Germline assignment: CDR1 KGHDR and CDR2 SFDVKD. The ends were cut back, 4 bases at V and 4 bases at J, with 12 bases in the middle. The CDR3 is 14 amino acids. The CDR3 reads CATSDSGTLYGYTF. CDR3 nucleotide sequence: TGTGCCACCAGTGACTCCGGGACTCTCTATGGCTACACCTTC.

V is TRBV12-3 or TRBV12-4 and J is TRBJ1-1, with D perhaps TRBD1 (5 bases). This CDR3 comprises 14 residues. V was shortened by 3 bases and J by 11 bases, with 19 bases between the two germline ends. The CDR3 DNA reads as TGTGCCAGCAGTTTTCTGGGGCTGGCTTCCGGGGCTTTCTTT. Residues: CASSFLGLASGAFF.

The CDR3 loop is CASSPYSSNQPQHF. The CDR3 region has the DNA TGTGCCAGCTCACCATACAGTTCCAATCAGCCCCAGCATTTT. The V and J genes are TRBV18 and TRBJ1-5; D not certain. V shed 2 bases and J shed 3 bases, with 8 bases lying between them. This CDR3 comprises 14 residues. The germline V gene has CDR1 KGHSH and CDR2 LQKENI.

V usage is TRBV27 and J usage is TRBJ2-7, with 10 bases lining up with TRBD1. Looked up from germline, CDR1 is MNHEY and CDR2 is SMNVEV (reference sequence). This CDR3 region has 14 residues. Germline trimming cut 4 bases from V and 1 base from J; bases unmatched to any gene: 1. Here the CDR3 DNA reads TGTGCCAGCAGTTGGACAGGGGGTTCCTACGAGCAGTACTTC. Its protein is CASSWTGGSYEQYF.

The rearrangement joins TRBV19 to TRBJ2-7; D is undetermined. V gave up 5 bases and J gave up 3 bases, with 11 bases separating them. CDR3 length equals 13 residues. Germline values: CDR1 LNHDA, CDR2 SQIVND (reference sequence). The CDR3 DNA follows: TGTGCCAGTAGTCCCCGACTCTTCTACGAGCAGTACGTC. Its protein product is CASSPRLFYEQYV.

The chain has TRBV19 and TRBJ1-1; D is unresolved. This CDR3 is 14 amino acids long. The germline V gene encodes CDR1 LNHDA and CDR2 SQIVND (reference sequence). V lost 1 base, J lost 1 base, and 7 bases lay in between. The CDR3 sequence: CASSIVSRNTEAFF. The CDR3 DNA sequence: TGTGCCAGTAGTATAGTGAGCAGGAACACTGAAGCTTTCTTT.